This passage covers 3 T cell receptor beta chains from one sample sequenced in a study of OX40 agonist ivuxolimab in advanced cancers. Here immunoSEQ multiplex PCR was the method, and the copy in TCRdb shows in-frame clones only, minus some. The sample carries about 75,000 clones, about nine tenths recorded once. Sequenced here: CD4+ or CD8+ T cells sorted from blood, sampled in a trial of the OX40 agonist ivuxolimab. These TCRs come from an adult with an advanced solid tumor such as melanoma, head and neck, liver or kidney cancer.

CDR3 sequence: CASSPGTATNPSSTDTQYF. Written as DNA, the CDR3 is TGCGCCAGCAGCCCGGGGACAGCCACCAATCCCTCTAGCACAGATACGCAGTATTTT. The chain uses TRBV4-3 and TRBJ2-3, with 7 bases that match TRBD1. The length of the CDR3 is 19 residues. From germline, CDR1 is LGHNA and CDR2 YSLEER. The V and J ends lost 4 bases and 0 bases, in that order; junction bases with no gene match: 16.

V and J are TRBV5-1 and TRBJ2-3; 10 positions agree with TRBD1. V trimming: 4 bases; J trimming: 4 bases; junction bases outside the gene matches: 3. Germline V gene data show CDR1 as SGHRS and CDR2 as YFSETQ. The CDR3 sequence is 14 residues long. CDR3 nucleotides: TGCGCCAGCAGCGTAGGACAGGGGGCAGATACGCAGTATTTT. This encodes CASSVGQGADTQYF.

The count of this clone is one. The rearrangement uses TRBV28 and TRBJ1-2; TRBD1 aligns across 7 bases. The CDR3 is 14 amino acids. From germline, CDR1 is MDHEN and CDR2 SYDVKM. Unmatched junction bases numbered 8, after V lost 6 bases and J lost 4 bases. CDR3 loop: CASREPGQTYGYTF. The CDR3 nucleotides are TGTGCCAGCAGGGAACCGGGACAGACCTATGGCTACACCTTC.